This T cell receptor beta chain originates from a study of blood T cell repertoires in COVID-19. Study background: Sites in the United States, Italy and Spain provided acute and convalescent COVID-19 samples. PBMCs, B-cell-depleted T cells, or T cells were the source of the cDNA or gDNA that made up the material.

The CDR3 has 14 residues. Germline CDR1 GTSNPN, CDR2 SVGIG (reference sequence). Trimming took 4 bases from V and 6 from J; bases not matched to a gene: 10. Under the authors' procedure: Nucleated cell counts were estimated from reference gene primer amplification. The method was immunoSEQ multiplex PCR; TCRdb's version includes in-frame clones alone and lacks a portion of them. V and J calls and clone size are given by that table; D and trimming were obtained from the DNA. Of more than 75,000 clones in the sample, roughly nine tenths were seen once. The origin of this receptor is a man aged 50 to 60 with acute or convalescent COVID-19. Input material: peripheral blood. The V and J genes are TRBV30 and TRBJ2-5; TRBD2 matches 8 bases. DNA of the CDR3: TGTGCCTGGAAGAAGGCGGTAGCGGGAAAGACCCAGTACTTC. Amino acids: CAWKKAVAGKTQYF.